This TCR beta chain was sequenced for a study of T cell responses to AZD1222 COVID-19 vaccine. Study context: The study pooled second doses at about 4 or about 12 weeks.

Findings of the study overall: Spike-specific TCR breadth and depth both grew after two AZD1222 doses. Reports indicate that nearly half of spike-specific TCRs are directed at unmutated variant regions. Sampling captured repertoires only after the peak T cell response.

The CDR3 totals 15 residues. After removal of 2 bases from V and 9 bases from J, the junction contained 7 bases not matched to a gene. The germline CDR1 and CDR2 sequences are SGHRS and YFSETQ. The data were produced by immunoSEQ multiplex PCR, yet TCRdb's version contains in-frame clones alone and is incomplete. The sample has 45,000 to 60,000 clones, roughly 85% seen once. Note on this clone: Its antigen is undetermined.

Specimen: peripheral blood, collected on day 0 of AZD1222 vaccination. The TCR sequence derives from an adult in good health. J is TRBJ1-6 and V is TRBV5-1; 8 nucleotides agree with TRBD1. CDR3 sequence reads: CASSLDRGIGSPLHF. CDR3 nucleotide sequence: TGCGCCAGCAGCTTAGACAGGGGAATAGGTTCACCCCTCCACTTT.